This TCR beta chain is from a study of cytomegalovirus exposure and HLA in healthy donors. Of note for this clone: Its matching antigen is unknown.

CDR1 and CDR2 from the germline V gene are MGHRA and YSYEKL. This CDR3 is 15 amino acids long. V was pared by 4 bases and J by 5 bases, with 17 bases between. The PCR employed 60 Vbeta primers together with 13 Jbeta primers. Clones were read by immunoSEQ multiplex PCR, and TCRdb kept only the in-frame ones, dropping some. The sample gives some 150,000 clones, approximately 82% of which show up once; more than 2.5% is in the top ten. Study-wide points: Later analysis identified a missense DCLRE1C variant that was linked to TCR beta V- and J-gene trimming.

Everyone who donated was a healthy bone marrow donor. The rearrangement links TRBV4-1 to TRBJ2-5; D gene uncertain. Sequenced sample: PBMCs. The TCR was taken from a man between 18 and 35 years old in good health and CMV-seropositive. Here the CDR3 reads CASSPTEAPRETQYF. The CDR3 DNA follows: TGCGCCAGCAGCCCTACTGAGGCCCCTCGGGAGACCCAGTACTTC.